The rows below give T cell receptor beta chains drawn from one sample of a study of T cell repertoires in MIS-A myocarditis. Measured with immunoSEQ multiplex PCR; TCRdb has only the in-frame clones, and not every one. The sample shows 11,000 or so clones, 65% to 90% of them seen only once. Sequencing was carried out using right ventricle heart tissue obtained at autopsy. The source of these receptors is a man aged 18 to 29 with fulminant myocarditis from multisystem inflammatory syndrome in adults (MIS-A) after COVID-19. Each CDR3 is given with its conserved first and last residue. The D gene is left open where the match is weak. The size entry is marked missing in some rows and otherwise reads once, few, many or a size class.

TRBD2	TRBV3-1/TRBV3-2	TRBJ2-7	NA	TGTGCCAGCAGCCAAGATCAGACTAGCGGGGGGTATCGCGAGCAGTACTTC	CASSQDQTSGGYREQYF
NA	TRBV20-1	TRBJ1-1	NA	TGCAGTGCTAGTCCTAGGCTTTGGGAAGCTTTCTTT	CSASPRLWEAFF
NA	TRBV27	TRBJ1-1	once	TGTGCCAGCTCTTTGAAGGGTCTTGAAGCTTTCTTT	CASSLKGLEAFF
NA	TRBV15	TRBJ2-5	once	TGTGCCACCAGCTACCCCCGAGAGACCCAGTACTTC	CATSYPRETQYF
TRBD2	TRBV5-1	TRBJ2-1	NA	TGCGCCAGCAGCCTTACTAGCGGGAGAAGCAATGAGCAGTTCTTC	CASSLTSGRSNEQFF
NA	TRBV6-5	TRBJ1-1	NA	TGTGCCAGCAGTCTACCGGCGAACACTGAAGCTTTCTTT	CASSLPANTEAFF
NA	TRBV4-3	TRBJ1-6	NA	TGCGCCAGCAGCCAGGCGTCACAAGGCTCACCCCTCCACTTT	CASSQASQGSPLHF
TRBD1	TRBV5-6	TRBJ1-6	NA	TGTGCCAGCAGCTTGAGGGACAGGGGGTCACCCCTCCACTTT	CASSLRDRGSPLHF
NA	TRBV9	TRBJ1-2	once	TGTGCCAGCAGCGTTTCGGGATTTCCATCTAACTATGGCTACACCTTC	CASSVSGFPSNYGYTF
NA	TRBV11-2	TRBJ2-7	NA	TGTGCCAGCAGCTTAGCAGGGTCCTACGAGCAGTACTTC	CASSLAGSYEQYF
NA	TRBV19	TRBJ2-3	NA	TGTGCCAGTAAGCGGGCTAGCACAGATACGCAGTATTTT	CASKRASTDTQYF
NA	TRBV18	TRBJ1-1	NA	TGTGCCAGCTCACAAGTCCCGGGACATAGGGGGGCTGAAGCTTTCTTT	CASSQVPGHRGAEAFF
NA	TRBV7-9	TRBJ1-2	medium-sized	TGTGCCAGCAGCTTAGCGCTGGAAGGTGGCTACACCTTC	CASSLALEGGYTF
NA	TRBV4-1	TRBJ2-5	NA	TGCGCCAGCAGCCAAGAGGTCAGGTTGGTGGAGACCCAGTACTTC	CASSQEVRLVETQYF
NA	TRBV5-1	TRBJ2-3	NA	TGCGCCAGCAGCTTATACAGGGAAACAGATACGCAGTATTTT	CASSLYRETDTQYF
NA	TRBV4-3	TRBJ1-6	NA	TGCGCCAGCAGCCCCAGCAGGGGAATGAATTCACCCCTCCACTTT	CASSPSRGMNSPLHF
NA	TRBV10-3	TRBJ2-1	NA	TGTGCCATCTTAGGGGGAAATGAGCAGTTCTTC	CAILGGNEQFF
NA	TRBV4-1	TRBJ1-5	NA	TGCGCCAGCAGCCAAGGGAATGGTCAGCCCCAGCATTTT	CASSQGNGQPQHF
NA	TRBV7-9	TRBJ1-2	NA	TGTGCCAGCAGCTCGTCCTCTCGGTCCCCCAACTATGGCTACACCTTC	CASSSSSRSPNYGYTF
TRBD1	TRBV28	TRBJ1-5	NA	TGTGCCAGCAGCCTGGGACAGGGGCGTTTCTCGGACAATCAGCCCCAGCATTTT	CASSLGQGRFSDNQPQHF
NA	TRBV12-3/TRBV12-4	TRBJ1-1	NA	TGTGCCAGCAAAGGGTCCCCGGGAACTGAAGCTTTCTTT	CASKGSPGTEAFF
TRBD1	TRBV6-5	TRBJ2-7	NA	TGTGCCAGCAGTTACACGAGACAGGGCTCATGGGAGCAGTACTTC	CASSYTRQGSWEQYF
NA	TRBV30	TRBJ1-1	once	TGTGCCTGGAGTGGGGGGAGTGGTCTGGACACTGAAGCTTTCTTT	CAWSGGSGLDTEAFF
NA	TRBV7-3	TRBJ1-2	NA	TGTGCCAGCAGCTCTACAGGGAACTATGGCTACACCTTC	CASSSTGNYGYTF
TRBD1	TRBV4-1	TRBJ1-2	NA	TGCGCCAGCAGCCAAGGGGGACAGGTATTCTATGGCTACACCTTC	CASSQGGQVFYGYTF
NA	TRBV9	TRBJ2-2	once	TGTGCCAGCAGCGTAGTGAGCGGCCCGAACACCGGGGAGCTGTTTTTT	CASSVVSGPNTGELFF
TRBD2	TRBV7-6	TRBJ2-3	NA	TGTGCCAGCAGCTTAGTTGCTAGCGGGGCCACAGATACGCAGTATTTT	CASSLVASGATDTQYF
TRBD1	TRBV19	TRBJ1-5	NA	TGTGCCAGTAGGCCGACAGGGGGCCTGAGGCCCCAGCATTTT	CASRPTGGLRPQHF
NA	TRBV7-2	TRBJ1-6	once	TGTGCCAGCAGCTTATATGGGGGGGGCTCACCCCTCCACTTT	CASSLYGGGSPLHF
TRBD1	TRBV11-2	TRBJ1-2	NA	TGTGCCAGCACGACGGGACAGGGATATGGCTACACCTTC	CASTTGQGYGYTF
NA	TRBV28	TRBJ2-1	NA	TGTGCCAGTATGCTTAAAGGTGAGCAGTTCTTC	CASMLKGEQFF
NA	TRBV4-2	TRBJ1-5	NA	TGTGCCAGCAGCCAGGCGACACTCCGGGGGAGCAATCAGCCCCAGCATTTT	CASSQATLRGSNQPQHF
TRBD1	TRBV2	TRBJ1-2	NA	TGTGCCAGCACCCTCAGGGACAGGGGGTACGATGGCTACACCTTC	CASTLRDRGYDGYTF
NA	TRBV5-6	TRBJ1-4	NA	TGTGCCAGCAGCTTGGGAGCGGCTAATGAAAAACTGTTTTTT	CASSLGAANEKLFF
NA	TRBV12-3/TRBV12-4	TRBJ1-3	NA	TGTGCCAGCGGACGGAACTCTGGAAACACCATATATTTT	CASGRNSGNTIYF
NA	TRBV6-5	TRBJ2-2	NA	TGTGCCAGCAGATGGACAGTCGGGGAGCTGTTTTTT	CASRWTVGELFF
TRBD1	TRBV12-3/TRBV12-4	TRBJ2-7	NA	TGTGCCAGCAGTTCCTCGACAGGGCGGAGGCAGTACTTC	CASSSSTGRRQYF
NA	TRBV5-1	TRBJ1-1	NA	TGCGCCAGCAGCTTGGAAGTTGGTGCGAACACTGAAGCTTTCTTT	CASSLEVGANTEAFF
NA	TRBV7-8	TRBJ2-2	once	TGTGCCAGCAGCTTAGAAGGGTCCACCGGGGAGCTGTTTTTT	CASSLEGSTGELFF
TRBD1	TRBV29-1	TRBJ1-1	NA	TGCAGCGTCCGGGACAGGGGGCTGGGTGAAGCTTTCTTT	CSVRDRGLGEAFF
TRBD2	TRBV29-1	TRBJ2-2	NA	TGCAGCGGGACTAGCGGGTACACCGGGGAGCTGTTTTTT	CSGTSGYTGELFF
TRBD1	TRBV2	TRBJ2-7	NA	TGTGCCATTACCGGGACAGACTCCTACGAGCAGTACTTC	CAITGTDSYEQYF
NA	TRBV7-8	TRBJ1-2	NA	TGTGCCAGCAGCTTAGCGGGGGGCTCGAACTATGGCTACACCTTC	CASSLAGGSNYGYTF
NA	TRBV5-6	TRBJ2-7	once	TGTGCCAGCAGAAAAAGGGGGTTCTTGGAGCAGTACTTC	CASRKRGFLEQYF
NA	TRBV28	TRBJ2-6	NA	TGTGCCAGCAGTCTTACCCCCTCTGGGGCCAACGTCCTGACTTTC	CASSLTPSGANVLTF
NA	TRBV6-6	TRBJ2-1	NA	TGTGCCAGCAGCCCATCTTTAGCCAATGAGCAGTTCTTC	CASSPSLANEQFF
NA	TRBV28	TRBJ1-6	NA	TGTGCCACGGGGGGGGACAAGGGTCTAGTCTATAATTCACCCCTCCACTTT	CATGGDKGLVYNSPLHF
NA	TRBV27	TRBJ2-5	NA	TGTGCCAGCAGTTCGAGCAGGGGTCCGGAAGAGACCCAGTACTTC	CASSSSRGPEETQYF
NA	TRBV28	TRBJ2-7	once	TGTGCCAGCAGGGATGTAGGGGGGAGCTACGAGCAGTACTTC	CASRDVGGSYEQYF
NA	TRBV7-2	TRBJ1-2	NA	TGTGCCAGCAGCTTAGCTCATTCTAACTATGGCTACACCTTC	CASSLAHSNYGYTF
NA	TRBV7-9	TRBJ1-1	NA	TGTGCCAGCAGCTTAAGGGGGGAGACTGAAGCTTTCTTT	CASSLRGETEAFF
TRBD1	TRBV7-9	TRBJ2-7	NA	TGTGCCAGCAGCCCTCGACAGGGGAAGGAGTACTTC	CASSPRQGKEYF
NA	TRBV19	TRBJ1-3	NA	TGTGCCAGTAGTTTCGGGCCCTCTGGAAACACCATATATTTT	CASSFGPSGNTIYF
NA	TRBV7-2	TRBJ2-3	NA	TGTGCCAGCAGCTACTTCGCAGATACGCAGTATTTT	CASSYFADTQYF
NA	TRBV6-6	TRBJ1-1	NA	TGTGCCAGCAGTTCCGGGAGCGAAGCTTTCTTT	CASSSGSEAFF
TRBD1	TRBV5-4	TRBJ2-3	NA	TGTGCCAGCAGCTTGCAACAGGGGGCTGGCACAGATACGCAATATTTT	CASSLQQGAGTDTQYF
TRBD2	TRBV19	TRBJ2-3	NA	TGTGCCAGTAGTATAGGACAGGGAAGACTAGCGGGTACGCAGTATTTT	CASSIGQGRLAGTQYF